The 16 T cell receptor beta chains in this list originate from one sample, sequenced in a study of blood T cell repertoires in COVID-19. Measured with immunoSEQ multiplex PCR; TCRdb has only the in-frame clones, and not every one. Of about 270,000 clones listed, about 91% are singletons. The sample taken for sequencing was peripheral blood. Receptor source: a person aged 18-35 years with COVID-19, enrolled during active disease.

The CDR3 sequence is CASSWTGDEQYF. The CDR3 bases are TGTGCCAGCAGCTGGACAGGGGACGAGCAGTACTTC. The chain uses TRBV7-9 and TRBJ2-7, with 9 positions matching TRBD1. Germline V gene sequence: CDR1 SEHNR, CDR2 FQNEAQ (reference sequence). Trimming took 4 bases from V and 5 from J; bases not matched to a gene: 0. The CDR3 length is 12 residues.

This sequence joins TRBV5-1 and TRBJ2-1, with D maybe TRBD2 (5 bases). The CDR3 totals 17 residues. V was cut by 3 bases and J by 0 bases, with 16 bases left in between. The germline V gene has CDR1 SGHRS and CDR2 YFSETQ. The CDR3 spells CASSSTLTKSSYNEQFF. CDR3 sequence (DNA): TGCGCCAGCAGCTCTACCCTGACTAAGAGCTCCTACAATGAGCAGTTCTTC. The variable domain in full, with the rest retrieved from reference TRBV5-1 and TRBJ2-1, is KAGVTQTPRYLIKTRGQQVTLSCSPISGHRSVSWYQQTPGQGLQFLFEYFSETQRNKGNFPGRFSGRQFSNSRSEMNVSTLELGDSALYLCASSSTLTKSSYNEQFFGPGTRLTVL.

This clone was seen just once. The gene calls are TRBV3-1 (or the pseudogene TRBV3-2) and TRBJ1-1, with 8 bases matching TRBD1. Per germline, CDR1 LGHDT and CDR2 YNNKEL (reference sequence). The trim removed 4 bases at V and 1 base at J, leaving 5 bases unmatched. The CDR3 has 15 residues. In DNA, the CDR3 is TGTGCCAGCAGCCCCGGACAGGGAGGGAACACTGAAGCTTTCTTT. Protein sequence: CASSPGQGGNTEAFF.

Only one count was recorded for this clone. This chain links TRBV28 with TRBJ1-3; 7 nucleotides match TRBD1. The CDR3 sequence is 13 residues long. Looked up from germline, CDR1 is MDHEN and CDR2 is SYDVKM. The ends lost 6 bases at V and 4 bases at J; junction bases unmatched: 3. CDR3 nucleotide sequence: TGTGCCAGCAGGGCAGGGGGAGGAAACACCATATATTTT. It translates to CASRAGGGNTIYF.

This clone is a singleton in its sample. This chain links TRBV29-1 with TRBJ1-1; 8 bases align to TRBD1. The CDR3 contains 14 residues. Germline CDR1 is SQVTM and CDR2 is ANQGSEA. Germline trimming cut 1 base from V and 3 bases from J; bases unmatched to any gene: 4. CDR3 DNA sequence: TGCAGCGTTGAAGTCAGGGGGCGTTACACTGAAGCTTTCTTT. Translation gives CSVEVRGRYTEAFF.

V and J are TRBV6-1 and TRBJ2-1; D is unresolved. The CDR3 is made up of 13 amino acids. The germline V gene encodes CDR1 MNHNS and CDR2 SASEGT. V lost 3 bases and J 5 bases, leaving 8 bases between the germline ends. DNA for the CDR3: TGTGCCAGCAGTGAGGGCCCCCACAATGAGCAGTTCTTC. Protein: CASSEGPHNEQFF.

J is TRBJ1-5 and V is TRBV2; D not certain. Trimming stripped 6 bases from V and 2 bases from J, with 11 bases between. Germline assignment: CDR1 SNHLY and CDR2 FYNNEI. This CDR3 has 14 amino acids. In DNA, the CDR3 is TGTGCCAGCAGGGACCCCGGGGGCAATCAGCCCCAGCATTTT. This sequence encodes CASRDPGGNQPQHF.

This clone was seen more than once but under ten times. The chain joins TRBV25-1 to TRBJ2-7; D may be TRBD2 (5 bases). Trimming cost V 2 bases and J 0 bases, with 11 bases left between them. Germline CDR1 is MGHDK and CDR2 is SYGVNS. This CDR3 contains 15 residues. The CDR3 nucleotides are TGTGCCAGCAGTGAAAGCGGCCCTAGCTCCTACGAGCAGTACTTC. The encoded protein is CASSESGPSSYEQYF.

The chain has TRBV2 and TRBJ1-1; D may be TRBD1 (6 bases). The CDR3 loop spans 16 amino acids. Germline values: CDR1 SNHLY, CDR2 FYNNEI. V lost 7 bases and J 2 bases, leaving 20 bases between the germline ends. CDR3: CASTLIGGASNTEAFF. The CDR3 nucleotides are TGTGCCAGCACCCTAATTGGGGGGGCTTCCAACACTGAAGCTTTCTTT.

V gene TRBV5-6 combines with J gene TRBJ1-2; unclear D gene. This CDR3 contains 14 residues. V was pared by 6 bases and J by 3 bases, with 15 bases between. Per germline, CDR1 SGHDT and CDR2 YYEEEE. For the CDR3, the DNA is TGTGCCAGCACCCGGGTAGATTGGGACTATGGCTACACCTTC. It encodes CASTRVDWDYGYTF.

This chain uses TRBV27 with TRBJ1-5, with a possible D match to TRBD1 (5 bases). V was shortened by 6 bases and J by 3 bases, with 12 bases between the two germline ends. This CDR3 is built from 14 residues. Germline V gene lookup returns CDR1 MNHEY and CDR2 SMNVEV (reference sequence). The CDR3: CASRNSGYNQPQHF. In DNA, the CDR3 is TGTGCCAGCAGGAATTCAGGGTACAATCAGCCCCAGCATTTT.

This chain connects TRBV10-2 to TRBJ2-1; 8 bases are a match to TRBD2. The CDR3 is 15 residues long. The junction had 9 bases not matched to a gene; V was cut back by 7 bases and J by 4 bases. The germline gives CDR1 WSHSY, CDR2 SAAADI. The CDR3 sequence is CASKGASGLYNEQFF. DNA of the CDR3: TGCGCCAGCAAGGGAGCTAGCGGGCTATACAATGAGCAGTTCTTC.

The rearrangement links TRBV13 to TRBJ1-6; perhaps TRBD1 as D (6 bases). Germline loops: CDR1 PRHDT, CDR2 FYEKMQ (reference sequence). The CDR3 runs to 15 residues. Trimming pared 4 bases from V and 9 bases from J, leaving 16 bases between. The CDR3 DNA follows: TGTGCCAGCAGCTCCCGACAGGCCGTGGGTTCACCCCTCCACTTT. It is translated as CASSSRQAVGSPLHF.

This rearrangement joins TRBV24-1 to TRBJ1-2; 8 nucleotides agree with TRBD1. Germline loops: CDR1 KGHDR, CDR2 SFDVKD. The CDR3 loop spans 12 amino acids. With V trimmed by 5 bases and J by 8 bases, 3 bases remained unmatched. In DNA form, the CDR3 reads TGTGCCACCAGTGGACAGGGGCGCGGCTACACCTTC. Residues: CATSGQGRGYTF.

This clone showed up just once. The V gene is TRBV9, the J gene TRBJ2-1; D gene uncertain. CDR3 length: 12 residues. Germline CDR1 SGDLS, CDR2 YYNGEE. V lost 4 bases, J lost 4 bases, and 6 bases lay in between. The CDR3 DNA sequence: TGTGCCAGCAGCTCCGTTTACAATGAGCAGTTCTTC. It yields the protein CASSSVYNEQFF.

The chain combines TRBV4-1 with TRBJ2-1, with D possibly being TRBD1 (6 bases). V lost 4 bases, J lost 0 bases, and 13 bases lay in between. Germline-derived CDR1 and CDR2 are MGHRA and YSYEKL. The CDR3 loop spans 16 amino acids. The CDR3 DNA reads TGCGCCAGCAGCCTACCGGTACAGGGCTCCTACAATGAGCAGTTCTTC. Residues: CASSLPVQGSYNEQFF.